Listed below are T cell receptor beta chains from one sample, sequenced in a study of cytomegalovirus exposure and HLA in healthy donors. The table came from immunoSEQ multiplex PCR; TCRdb's copy has only in-frame clones and leaves some out. This table holds 80,000 or so clones, about 73% found once. Sequenced: PBMCs. The receptors were sampled from a middle-aged man in good health and CMV-seronegative. Each CDR3 is given with its conserved first and last residue. D genes are given only for firm matches. Not every row has a clone size; where given, it reads once, few, many or a size class.

TRBV5-1,.,16,TRBJ2-1,.,CASSSDGTGSYNEQFF,TGCGCCAGCAGCTCGGATGGGACTGGCTCCTACAATGAGCAGTTCTTC
TRBV5-1,.,13,TRBJ2-5,.,CASSLSAQETQYF,TGCGCCAGCAGCTTGAGCGCCCAAGAGACCCAGTACTTC
TRBV19,.,13,TRBJ2-7,.,CASSHAYAYEQYF,TGTGCCAGTAGTCACGCCTACGCCTACGAGCAGTACTTC
TRBV7-9,.,14,TRBJ1-2,.,CASSLSGGANGYTF,TGTGCCAGCAGCTTATCCGGGGGGGCCAATGGCTACACCTTC
TRBV4-1,once,16,TRBJ2-7,TRBD2,CASSQEASGRAYEQYF,TGCGCCAGCAGCCAAGAGGCTAGCGGGAGGGCCTACGAGCAGTACTTC
TRBV5-1,.,15,TRBJ2-5,TRBD1,CASSLAGAGGETQYF,TGCGCCAGCAGCTTGGCCGGAGCAGGGGGAGAGACCCAGTACTTC
TRBV7-3,.,14,TRBJ1-2,.,CASSLTTTGYGYTF,TGTGCCAGCAGCTTAACTACGACAGGTTACGGCTACACCTTC
TRBV6-5,.,12,TRBJ1-5,.,CASGLGGVAQHF,TGTGCCAGCGGGCTGGGGGGGGTGGCCCAGCATTTT
TRBV28,.,12,TRBJ2-5,.,CASSLSGETQYF,TGTGCCAGCAGTTTATCGGGGGAGACCCAGTACTTC
TRBV5-8,few,16,TRBJ2-5,TRBD2,CASSQGLAGDQETQYF,TGTGCCAGCAGCCAAGGACTAGCGGGGGACCAAGAGACCCAGTACTTC
TRBV5-4,.,15,TRBJ2-7,.,CASSLSRGSPYEQYF,TGTGCCAGCAGCTTGAGCCGGGGTTCCCCCTACGAGCAGTACTTC
TRBV13,once,13,TRBJ2-2,.,CASSLADTGELFF,TGTGCCAGCAGCCTAGCAGACACCGGGGAGCTGTTTTTT
TRBV6-1,few,11,TRBJ1-3,.,CANRGGYSIYF,TGTGCCAACCGGGGGGGCTATTCCATATATTTT
TRBV6-1,.,13,TRBJ1-1,.,CASSEVLATEAFF,TGTGCCAGCAGTGAAGTATTAGCCACTGAAGCTTTCTTT
TRBV5-4,.,14,TRBJ1-1,.,CASSYGRPNTEAFF,TGTGCCAGCAGCTACGGTCGCCCGAACACTGAAGCTTTCTTT
TRBV19,.,18,TRBJ2-7,TRBD2,CASSIDVGVAGDSYEQYF,TGTGCCAGTAGTATAGATGTCGGGGTAGCGGGAGACTCCTACGAGCAGTACTTC
TRBV7-8,.,14,TRBJ2-7,TRBD1,CASSAQGAHYEQYF,TGTGCCAGCAGCGCACAGGGGGCGCACTACGAGCAGTACTTC
TRBV7-3,.,15,TRBJ2-7,.,CASSPSGIRAYEQYF,TGTGCCAGCAGCCCCTCGGGGATAAGGGCCTACGAGCAGTACTTC
TRBV2,.,12,TRBJ1-2,.,CASRVLTDGYTF,TGTGCCAGCAGGGTGTTAACAGACGGCTACACCTTC
TRBV11-3,.,15,TRBJ2-5,TRBD2,CASSSGLAEQETQYF,TGTGCCAGCAGCTCGGGACTAGCGGAACAAGAGACCCAGTACTTC
TRBV15,once,16,TRBJ2-1,TRBD2,CATSRVPSGGYNEQFF,TGTGCCACCAGCAGAGTACCCAGCGGGGGCTACAATGAGCAGTTCTTC
TRBV7-9,.,16,TRBJ2-1,TRBD2,CASSGTSGRSYNEQFF,TGTGCCAGCAGCGGGACTAGCGGCCGCTCCTACAATGAGCAGTTCTTC
TRBV5-1,.,15,TRBJ2-5,.,CASSLSPIGEETQYF,TGCGCCAGCAGCTTAAGTCCTATAGGAGAGGAGACCCAGTACTTC
TRBV30,.,14,TRBJ2-7,TRBD1,CAWNYGQGSGEQYF,TGTGCCTGGAATTATGGACAGGGGTCGGGAGAGCAGTACTTC
TRBV6-5,.,12,TRBJ1-1,TRBD1,CASTRTGEEAFF,TGTGCCAGCACCAGGACAGGGGAGGAAGCTTTCTTT
TRBV6-5,few,16,TRBJ2-2,TRBD2,CASSSGLLKDTGELFF,TGTGCCAGCAGTTCGGGACTACTTAAGGACACCGGGGAGCTGTTTTTT
TRBV28,.,14,TRBJ2-7,TRBD2,CASSNSGRAVEQYF,TGTGCCAGCAGCAATAGCGGGAGGGCCGTCGAGCAGTACTTC
TRBV20-1,.,11,TRBJ2-3,.,CSASYPDTQYF,TGCAGTGCTAGTTATCCAGATACGCAGTATTTT
TRBV19,.,12,TRBJ2-7,.,CASSTGSYEQYF,TGTGCCAGTAGTACCGGGTCCTACGAGCAGTACTTC
TRBV6-1,.,13,TRBJ2-7,.,CASSGQGGHEQYF,TGTGCCAGCAGTGGGCAGGGGGGCCACGAGCAGTACTTC
TRBV4-3,.,13,TRBJ1-4,.,CASSQRLGEKLFF,TGCGCCAGCAGCCAACGACTGGGTGAAAAACTGTTTTTT
TRBV7-2,.,14,TRBJ1-1,TRBD1,CASSLYTGAGEAFF,TGTGCCAGCAGCTTATATACAGGGGCAGGTGAAGCTTTCTTT
TRBV30,.,14,TRBJ2-7,TRBD1,CAWTAGGVIYEQYF,TGTGCCTGGACCGCAGGGGGCGTTATCTACGAGCAGTACTTC
TRBV9,once,16,TRBJ2-2,TRBD2,CASSVGDSGTNGELFF,TGTGCCAGCAGCGTAGGAGATAGCGGGACGAACGGGGAGCTGTTTTTT
TRBV6-1,.,14,TRBJ2-1,.,CASTELLSYNEQFF,TGTGCCAGCACCGAACTGCTTAGCTACAATGAGCAGTTCTTC
TRBV7-2,.,13,TRBJ1-4,.,CASSSTQGEKLFF,TGTGCCAGCAGCTCAACCCAGGGAGAAAAACTGTTTTTT
TRBV5-6,.,13,TRBJ2-7,TRBD1,CASSRDRGYEQYF,TGTGCCAGCAGCCGGGACAGGGGATACGAGCAGTACTTC
TRBV10-1,.,16,TRBJ2-2,TRBD2,CASSLGLAGGPGELFF,TGCGCCAGCAGTCTAGGACTAGCGGGAGGTCCCGGGGAGCTGTTTTTT
TRBV19,few,13,TRBJ2-7,.,CASRVGAGGEQYF,TGTGCCAGTAGGGTTGGGGCCGGCGGCGAGCAGTACTTC
TRBV14,.,13,TRBJ2-1,.,CASRRASHNEQFF,TGTGCCAGCAGGCGGGCCAGCCACAATGAGCAGTTCTTC
TRBV27,.,16,TRBJ2-1,TRBD2,CASSLSSGRMYNEQFF,TGTGCCAGCAGTTTATCTAGCGGGCGCATGTACAATGAGCAGTTCTTC
TRBV6-1,.,14,TRBJ1-2,TRBD1,CASSPIGTGNGYTF,TGTGCCAGCAGTCCGATAGGGACAGGGAATGGCTACACCTTC
TRBV19,few,16,TRBJ2-1,.,CASSIGNGGSYNEQFF,TGTGCCAGTAGTATCGGGAACGGGGGCTCCTACAATGAGCAGTTCTTC
TRBV5-8,.,15,TRBJ1-1,.,CASNLGVSRNTEAFF,TGTGCCAGCAACTTAGGGGTATCTAGAAACACTGAAGCTTTCTTT
TRBV6-1,.,15,TRBJ2-5,TRBD2,CASSDYGLAQETQYF,TGTGCCAGCAGTGATTACGGACTAGCGCAAGAGACCCAGTACTTC
TRBV28,once,14,TRBJ1-1,.,CASNPPYSDTEAFF,TGTGCCAGCAATCCCCCCTATTCGGACACTGAAGCTTTCTTT
TRBV6-5,.,12,TRBJ1-2,TRBD1,CATYRGNYRYTF,TGTGCCACCTACAGGGGTAATTATCGCTACACCTTC
TRBV30,.,15,TRBJ2-1,TRBD2,CAWSMSLAGVVEQFF,TGTGCCTGGAGTATGAGCCTAGCGGGAGTGGTTGAGCAGTTCTTC
TRBV1,.,17,TRBJ2-4,.,CTSSQEAPGQAKNIQYF,TGCACCAGCAGCCAAGAGGCTCCGGGACAGGCCAAAAACATTCAGTACTTC
TRBV19,.,14,TRBJ1-1,.,CASSWQGLYTEAFF,TGTGCCAGTAGTTGGCAGGGTCTGTACACTGAAGCTTTCTTT
TRBV28,.,14,TRBJ1-1,TRBD1,CASRPGGTGRVAFF,TGTGCCAGCCGCCCAGGCGGGACAGGGAGAGTAGCTTTCTTT
TRBV4-3,.,16,TRBJ2-7,TRBD2,CASSQGVAGSSYEQYF,TGCGCCAGCAGCCAAGGGGTAGCGGGAAGCTCCTACGAGCAGTACTTC
TRBV6-1,once,15,TRBJ1-2,.,CASSEATVANYGYTF,TGTGCCAGCAGTGAAGCGACAGTCGCTAACTATGGCTACACCTTC
TRBV9,.,17,TRBJ1-5,TRBD1,CASSVGGDSYSNQPQHF,TGTGCCAGCAGCGTAGGGGGGGACAGCTATAGCAATCAGCCCCAGCATTTT
TRBV6-5,.,14,TRBJ1-4,.,CASKQGSANEKLFF,TGTGCCAGCAAACAGGGTTCAGCTAATGAAAAACTGTTTTTT